This entry concerns a single TCR beta chain. The antigen remains unidentified. The entry originates in a study of OX40 agonist ivuxolimab in advanced cancers. On the study more broadly: Three patients got partial responses; one had hepatocellular carcinoma and two had cutaneous melanoma.

Whole-study results and caveats: Fewer expanded clones were found on average in CD4+ than in CD8+ T cells. CD4+ and CD8+ blood T cells expanded clonally by week 6 at 0.1 to 3.0 mg/kg.

V lost 5 bases to trimming and J lost 0 bases, with 13 bases between them. The CDR3 runs to 15 residues. The germline gives CDR1 SEHNR, CDR2 FQNEAQ (reference sequence). Blood sampling took place at baseline, cycle 4 day 1, and cycle 7 day 1. Using immunoSEQ multiplex PCR, the repertoire was profiled, and TCRdb retains in-frame clones only, with some absent. Among around 100,000 clones listed, about 88% were seen once. The sequence was collected from an adult with an advanced solid tumor such as melanoma, head and neck, liver or kidney cancer. The chain combines TRBV7-9 with TRBJ1-1, with D hard to call. The specimen comprised CD4+ or CD8+ T cells sorted from blood, sampled in a trial of the OX40 agonist ivuxolimab. This CDR3 reads CASSPRILVNTEAFF. CDR3 in DNA: TGTGCCAGCAGCCCCCGCATTTTAGTGAACACTGAAGCTTTCTTT.